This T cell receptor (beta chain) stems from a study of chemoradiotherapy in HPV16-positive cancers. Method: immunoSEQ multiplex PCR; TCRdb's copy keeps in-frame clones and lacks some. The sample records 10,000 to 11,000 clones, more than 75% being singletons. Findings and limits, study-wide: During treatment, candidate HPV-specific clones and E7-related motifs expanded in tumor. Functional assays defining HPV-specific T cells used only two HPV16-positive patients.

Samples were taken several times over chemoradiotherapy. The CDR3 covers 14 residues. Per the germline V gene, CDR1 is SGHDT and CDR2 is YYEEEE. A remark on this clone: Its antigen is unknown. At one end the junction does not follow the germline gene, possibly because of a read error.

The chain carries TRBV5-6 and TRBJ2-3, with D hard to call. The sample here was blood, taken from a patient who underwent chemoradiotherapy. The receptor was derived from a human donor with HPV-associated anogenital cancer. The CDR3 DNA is TGTGCCAGCAGCTTGGCACTTAGCACAGATACGCAGTGTTTT. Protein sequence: CASSLALSTDTQCF.